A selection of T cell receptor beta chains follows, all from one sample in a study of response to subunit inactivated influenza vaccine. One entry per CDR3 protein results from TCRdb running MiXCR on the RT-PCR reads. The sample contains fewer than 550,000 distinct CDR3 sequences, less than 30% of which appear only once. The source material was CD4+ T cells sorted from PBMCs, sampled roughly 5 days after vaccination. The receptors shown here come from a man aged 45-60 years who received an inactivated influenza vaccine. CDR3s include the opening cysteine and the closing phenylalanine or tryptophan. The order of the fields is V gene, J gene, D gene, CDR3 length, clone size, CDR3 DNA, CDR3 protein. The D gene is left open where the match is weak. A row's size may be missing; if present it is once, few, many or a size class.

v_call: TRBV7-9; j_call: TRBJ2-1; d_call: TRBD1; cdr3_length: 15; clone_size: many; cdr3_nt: TGTGCCAGCAGCCCTAAGGGGGCGCGTTACAATGAGCAGTTCTTC; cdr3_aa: CASSPKGARYNEQFF
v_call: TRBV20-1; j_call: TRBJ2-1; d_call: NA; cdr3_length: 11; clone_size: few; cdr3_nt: TGCAGTGCTAGTATTGGCAATGAGCAGTTCTTC; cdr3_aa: CSASIGNEQFF
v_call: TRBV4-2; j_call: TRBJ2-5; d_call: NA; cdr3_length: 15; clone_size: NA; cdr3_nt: TGTGCCAGCAGCCAAGATGCGGCTAGCGTTGAGACCCAGTACTTC; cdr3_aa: CASSQDAASVETQYF
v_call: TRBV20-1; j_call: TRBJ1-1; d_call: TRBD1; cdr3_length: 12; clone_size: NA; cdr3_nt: TGCAGTGCTAGACTAGGACAGGGTGAAGCTTTCTTT; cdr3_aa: CSARLGQGEAFF
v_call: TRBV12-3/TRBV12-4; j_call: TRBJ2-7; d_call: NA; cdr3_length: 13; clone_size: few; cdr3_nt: TGTGCCAGCAGTACCCGGGAGTGGTACGAGCAGTACTTC; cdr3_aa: CASSTREWYEQYF
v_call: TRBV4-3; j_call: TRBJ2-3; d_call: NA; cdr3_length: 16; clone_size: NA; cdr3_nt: TGCGCCAGCAGCCAAGAATGGGTAACTAGCACAGATACGCAGTATTTT; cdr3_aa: CASSQEWVTSTDTQYF
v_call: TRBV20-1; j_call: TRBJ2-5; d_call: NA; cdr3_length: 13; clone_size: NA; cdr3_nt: TGCAGTGCAAGAGATCGGTTTCTAGAGACCCAGTACTTC; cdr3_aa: CSARDRFLETQYF
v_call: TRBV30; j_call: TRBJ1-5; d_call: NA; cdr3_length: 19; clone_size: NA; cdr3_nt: TGTGCCTGGAGTACCAACTACAGGTCACGGGGGGATAGCAATCAGCCCCAGCATTTT; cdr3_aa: CAWSTNYRSRGDSNQPQHF
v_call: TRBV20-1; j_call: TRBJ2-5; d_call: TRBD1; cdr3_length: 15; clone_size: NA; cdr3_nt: TGCAGTGCTAGGCCGAAGACAGGGTACCGGGAGACCCAGTACTTC; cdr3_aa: CSARPKTGYRETQYF
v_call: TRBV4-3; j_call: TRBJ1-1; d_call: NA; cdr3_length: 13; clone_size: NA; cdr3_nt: TGCGCCAGCAGCCAAAATTCCAGGGGACCAGCTTTCTTT; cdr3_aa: CASSQNSRGPAFF
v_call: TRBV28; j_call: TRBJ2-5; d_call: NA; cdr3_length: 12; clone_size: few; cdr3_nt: TGTGCCATATTAGGGCTAGGGGAGACCCAGTACTTC; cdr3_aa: CAILGLGETQYF
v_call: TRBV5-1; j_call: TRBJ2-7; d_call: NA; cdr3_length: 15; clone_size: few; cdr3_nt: TGCGCCAGCAGCTTGGAACCAGGGAATTTTTACGAGCAGTACTTC; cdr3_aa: CASSLEPGNFYEQYF
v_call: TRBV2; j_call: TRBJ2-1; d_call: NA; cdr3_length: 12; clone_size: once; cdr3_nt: TGTGCCAGCAGTGGGGAGAACAATGAGCAGTTCTTC; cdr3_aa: CASSGENNEQFF
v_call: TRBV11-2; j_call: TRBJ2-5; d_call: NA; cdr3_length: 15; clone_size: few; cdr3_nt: TGTGCCAGCAGCGAGTTGGTGGGATCAAAACAGACCCAGTACTTC; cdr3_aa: CASSELVGSKQTQYF
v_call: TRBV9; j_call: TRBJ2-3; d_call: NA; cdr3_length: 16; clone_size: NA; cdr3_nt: TGTGCCAGCAGCGTAGCTCCCCGGGCTAGCACAGATACGCAGTATTTT; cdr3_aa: CASSVAPRASTDTQYF
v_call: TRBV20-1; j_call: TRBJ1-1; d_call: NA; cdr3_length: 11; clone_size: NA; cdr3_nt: TGCAGTGTTGACAGCGGCACTGAAGCTTTCTTT; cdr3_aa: CSVDSGTEAFF
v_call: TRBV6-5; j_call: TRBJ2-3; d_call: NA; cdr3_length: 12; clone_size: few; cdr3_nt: TGTGCCAGCAGTTACGACAGGCATACGCAGTATTTT; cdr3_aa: CASSYDRHTQYF
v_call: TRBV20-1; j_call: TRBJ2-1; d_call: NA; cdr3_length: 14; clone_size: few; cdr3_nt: TGCAGTGCTAGAGACAGCACTGGGTACAATGAGCAGTTCTTC; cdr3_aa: CSARDSTGYNEQFF
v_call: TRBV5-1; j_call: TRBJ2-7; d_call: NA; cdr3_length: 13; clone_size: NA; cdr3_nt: TGCGCCAGCAGCGGCGTTAGGGGTGGCGAGCAGTACTTC; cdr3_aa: CASSGVRGGEQYF
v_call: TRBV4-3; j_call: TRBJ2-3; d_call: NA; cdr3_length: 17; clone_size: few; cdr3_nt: TGCGCCAGCAGCCAAGATCTCGGGGCATTCGCCACAGATACGCAGTATTTT; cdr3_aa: CASSQDLGAFATDTQYF
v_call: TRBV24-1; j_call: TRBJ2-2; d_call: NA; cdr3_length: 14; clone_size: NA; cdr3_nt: TGTGCCACCGGGGGGGCAGGAAACACCGGGGAGCTGTTTTTT; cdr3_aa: CATGGAGNTGELFF
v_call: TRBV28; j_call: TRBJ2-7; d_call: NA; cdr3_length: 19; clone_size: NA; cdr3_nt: TGTGCCAGCAGTTTAGACGACAGGGGGTCCCCAGCGGGAGTCTACGAGCAGTACTTC; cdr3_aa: CASSLDDRGSPAGVYEQYF
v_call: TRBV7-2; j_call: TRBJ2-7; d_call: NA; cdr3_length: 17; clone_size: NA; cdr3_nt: TGTGCCAGCAGCTTATTGTTCGTGGGGGGCGGAGGCTACGAGCAGTACTTC; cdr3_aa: CASSLLFVGGGGYEQYF
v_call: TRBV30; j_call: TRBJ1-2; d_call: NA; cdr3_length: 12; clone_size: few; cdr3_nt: TGTGCCTGGGAGAGAAGCCCACATCGCTACACCTTC; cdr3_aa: CAWERSPHRYTF
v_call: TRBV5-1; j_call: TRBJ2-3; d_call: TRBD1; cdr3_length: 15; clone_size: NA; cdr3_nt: TGCGCCAGCAGCAGGCCAGGGGGCCGTGGGGATACGCAGTATTTT; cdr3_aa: CASSRPGGRGDTQYF
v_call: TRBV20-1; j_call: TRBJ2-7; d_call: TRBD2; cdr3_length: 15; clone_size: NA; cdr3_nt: TGCAGTGCTAGAAGAAGCGGGACTCGTCCTTACGAGCAGTACTTC; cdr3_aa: CSARRSGTRPYEQYF
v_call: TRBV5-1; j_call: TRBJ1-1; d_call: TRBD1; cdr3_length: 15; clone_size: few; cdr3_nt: TGCGCCAGCAGCTCCCCGGGACAGGGGGGATCTGAAGCTTTCTTT; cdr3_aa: CASSSPGQGGSEAFF
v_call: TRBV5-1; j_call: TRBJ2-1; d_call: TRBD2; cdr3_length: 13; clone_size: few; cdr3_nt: TGCGCCAGCAGCTTGGCCGGACTAGCGGGGCAGTTCTTC; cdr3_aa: CASSLAGLAGQFF
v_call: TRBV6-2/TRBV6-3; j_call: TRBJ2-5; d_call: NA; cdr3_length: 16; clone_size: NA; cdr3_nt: TGTGCCAGCAGTAGAGAGGGTAGGTCCCTCGGCGAGACCCAGTACTTC; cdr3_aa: CASSREGRSLGETQYF
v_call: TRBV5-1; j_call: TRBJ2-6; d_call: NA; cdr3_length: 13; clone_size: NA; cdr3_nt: TGCGCCAGCAGCACCGGGGGGGCCAACGTCCTGACTTTC; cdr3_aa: CASSTGGANVLTF
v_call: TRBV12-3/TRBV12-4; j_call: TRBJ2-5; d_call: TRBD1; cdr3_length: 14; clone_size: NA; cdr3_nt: TGTGCCAGCAAGGGACAGGCGGGTGGTGAGACCCAGTACTTC; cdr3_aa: CASKGQAGGETQYF
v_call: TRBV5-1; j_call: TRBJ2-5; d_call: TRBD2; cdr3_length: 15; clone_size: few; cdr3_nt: TGCGCCAGCAGCTTTCGGGAGGGCAAAATCGCGACCCAGTACTTC; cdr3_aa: CASSFREGKIATQYF
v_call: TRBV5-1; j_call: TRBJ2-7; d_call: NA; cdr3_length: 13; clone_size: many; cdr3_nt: TGCGCCAGCAGCTTGTCCAGGGATTACGAGCAGTACTTC; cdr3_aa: CASSLSRDYEQYF
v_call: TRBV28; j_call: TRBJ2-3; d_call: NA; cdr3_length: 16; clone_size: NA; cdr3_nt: TGTGCCAGCAGTCACCCCCTGAGGGGTTCGGGAGATACGCAGTATTTT; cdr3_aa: CASSHPLRGSGDTQYF
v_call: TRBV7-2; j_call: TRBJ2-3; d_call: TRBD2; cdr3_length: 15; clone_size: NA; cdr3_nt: TGTGCCAGCAGCTTACAAGCGGGGGCGGGAGATACGCAGTATTTT; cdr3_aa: CASSLQAGAGDTQYF
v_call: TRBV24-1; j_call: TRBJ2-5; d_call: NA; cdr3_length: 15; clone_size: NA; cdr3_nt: TGTGCCACCAGTGATGTTGGGATTCGACAAGAGACCCAGTACTTC; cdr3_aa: CATSDVGIRQETQYF
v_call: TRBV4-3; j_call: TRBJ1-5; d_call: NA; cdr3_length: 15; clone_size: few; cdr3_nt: TGCGCCAGCAGCCGCGGTAGACAGACGAATCAGCCCCAGCATTTT; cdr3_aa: CASSRGRQTNQPQHF
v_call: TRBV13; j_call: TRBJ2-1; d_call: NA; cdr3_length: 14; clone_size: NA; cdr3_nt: TGTGCCAGCAGCCCTCGGACAGCCGCCGCTGAGCAGTTCTTC; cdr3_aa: CASSPRTAAAEQFF
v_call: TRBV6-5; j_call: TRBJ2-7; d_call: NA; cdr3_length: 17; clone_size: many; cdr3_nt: TGTGCCAGCAGTTACTTCTCAACAAGGGGAGGACCCTACGAGCAGTACTTC; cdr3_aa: CASSYFSTRGGPYEQYF
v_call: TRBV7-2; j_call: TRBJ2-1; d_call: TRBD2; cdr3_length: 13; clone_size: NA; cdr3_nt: TGTGCCAGCAGCCCTCGGGGGGGCTTTGAGCAGTTCTTC; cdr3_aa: CASSPRGGFEQFF
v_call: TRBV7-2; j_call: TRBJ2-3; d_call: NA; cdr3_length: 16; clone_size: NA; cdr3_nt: TGTGCCAGCAGCCTCAGGGGGGACCGAAGCACAGATACGCAGTATTTT; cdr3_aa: CASSLRGDRSTDTQYF
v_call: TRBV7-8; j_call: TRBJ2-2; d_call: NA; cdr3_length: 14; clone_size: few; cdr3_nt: TGTGCCAGCAGCCAGATGCGTCGTGCCGGGGAGCTGTTTTTT; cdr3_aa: CASSQMRRAGELFF
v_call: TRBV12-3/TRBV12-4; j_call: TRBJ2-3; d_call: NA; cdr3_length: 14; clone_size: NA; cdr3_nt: TGTGCCAGCAGTTCCCTAATTACAACAGATACGCAGTATTTT; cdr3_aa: CASSSLITTDTQYF
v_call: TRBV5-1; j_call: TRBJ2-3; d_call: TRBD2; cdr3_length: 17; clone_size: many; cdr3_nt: TGCGCCAGCAGCTTGGCCGGGGGTGCGGGAGTGAGGGATACGCAGTATTTT; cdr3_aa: CASSLAGGAGVRDTQYF
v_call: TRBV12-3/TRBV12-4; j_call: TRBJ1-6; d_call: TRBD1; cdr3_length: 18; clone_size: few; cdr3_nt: TGTGCCAGCAGTTTACGAAAGACAGGGCTCGGTTCCGATTCACCCCTCCACTTT; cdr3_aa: CASSLRKTGLGSDSPLHF
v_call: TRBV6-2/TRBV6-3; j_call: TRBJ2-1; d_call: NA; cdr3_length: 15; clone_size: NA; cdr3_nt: TGTGCCAGCACCGATCGTCCGCAGGGATACAATGAGCAGTTCTTC; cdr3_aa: CASTDRPQGYNEQFF
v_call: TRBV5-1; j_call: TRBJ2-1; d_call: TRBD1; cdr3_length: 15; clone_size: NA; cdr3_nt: TGCGCCAGCAGCCTGACATGGACAGGGTCAAATGAGCAGTTCTTC; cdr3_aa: CASSLTWTGSNEQFF
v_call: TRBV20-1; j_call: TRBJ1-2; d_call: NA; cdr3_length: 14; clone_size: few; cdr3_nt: TGCAGTGCTAGTGAGGGAGCGAATAACTATGGCTACACCTTC; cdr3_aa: CSASEGANNYGYTF